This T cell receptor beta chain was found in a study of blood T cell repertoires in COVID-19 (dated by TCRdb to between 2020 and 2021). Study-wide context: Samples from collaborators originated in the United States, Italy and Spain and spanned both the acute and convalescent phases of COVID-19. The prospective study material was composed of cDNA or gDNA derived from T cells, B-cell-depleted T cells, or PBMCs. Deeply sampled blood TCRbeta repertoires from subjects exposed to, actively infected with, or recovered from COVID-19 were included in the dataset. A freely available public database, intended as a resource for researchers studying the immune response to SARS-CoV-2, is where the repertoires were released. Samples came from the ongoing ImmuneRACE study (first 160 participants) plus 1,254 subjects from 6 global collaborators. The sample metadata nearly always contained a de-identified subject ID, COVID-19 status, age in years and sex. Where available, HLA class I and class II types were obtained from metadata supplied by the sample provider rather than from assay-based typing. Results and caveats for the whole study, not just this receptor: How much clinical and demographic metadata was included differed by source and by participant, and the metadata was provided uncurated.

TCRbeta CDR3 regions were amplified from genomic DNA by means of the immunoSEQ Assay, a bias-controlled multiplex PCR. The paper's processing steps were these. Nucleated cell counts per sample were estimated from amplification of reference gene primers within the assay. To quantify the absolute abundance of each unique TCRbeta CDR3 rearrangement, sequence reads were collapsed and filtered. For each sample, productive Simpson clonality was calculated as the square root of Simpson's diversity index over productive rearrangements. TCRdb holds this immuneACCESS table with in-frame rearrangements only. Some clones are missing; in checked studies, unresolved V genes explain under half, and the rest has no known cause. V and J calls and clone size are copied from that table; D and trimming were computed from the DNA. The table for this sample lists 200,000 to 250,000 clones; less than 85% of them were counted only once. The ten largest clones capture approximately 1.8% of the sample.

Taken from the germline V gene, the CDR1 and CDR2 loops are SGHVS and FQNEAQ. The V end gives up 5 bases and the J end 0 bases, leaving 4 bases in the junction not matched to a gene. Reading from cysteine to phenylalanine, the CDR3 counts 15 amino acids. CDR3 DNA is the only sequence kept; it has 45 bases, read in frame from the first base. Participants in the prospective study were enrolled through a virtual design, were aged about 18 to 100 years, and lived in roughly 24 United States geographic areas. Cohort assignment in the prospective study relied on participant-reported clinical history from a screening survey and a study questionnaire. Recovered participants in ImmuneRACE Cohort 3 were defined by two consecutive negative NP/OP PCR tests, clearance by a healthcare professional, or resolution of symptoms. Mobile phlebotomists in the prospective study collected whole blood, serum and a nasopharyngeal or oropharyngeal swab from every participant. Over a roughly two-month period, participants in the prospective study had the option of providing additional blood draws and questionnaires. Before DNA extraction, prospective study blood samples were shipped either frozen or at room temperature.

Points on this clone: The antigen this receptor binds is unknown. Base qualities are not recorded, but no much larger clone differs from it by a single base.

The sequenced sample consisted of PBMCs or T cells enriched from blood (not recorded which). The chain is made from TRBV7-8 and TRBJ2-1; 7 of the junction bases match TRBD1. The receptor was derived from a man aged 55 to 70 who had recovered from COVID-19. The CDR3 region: CASSTDRPSYNEQFF. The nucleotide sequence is TGTGCCAGCAGCACGGACAGGCCCTCCTACAATGAGCAGTTCTTC. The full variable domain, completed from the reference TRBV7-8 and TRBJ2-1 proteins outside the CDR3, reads GAGVSQSPRYKVAKRGQDVALRCDPISGHVSLFWYQQALGQGPEFLTYFQNEAQLDKSGLPSDRFFAERPEGSVSTLKIQRTQQEDSAVYLCASSTDRPSYNEQFFGPGTRLTVL.